The present entry profiles one T cell receptor beta chain with its context. Antigen: not known. A second PCR of 7 to 11 cycles used a sample-barcoded 5' primer and a J-beta primer mix. TCRdb re-called the 5' RACE reads through MiXCR, storing one row per CDR3 protein. Counted here are 1.5 million to 1.9 million distinct CDR3 sequences, about 45% occurring once; the ten biggest clones make up about 4%. The V and J ends lost 3 bases and 9 bases respectively, with 15 bases between them. Germline V gene sequence: CDR1 MDHEN, CDR2 SYDVKM. The CDR3 has 15 amino acids. This sample was included in a study of blood T cells in healthy people across ages. Study-level points and caveats: Diversity of TCR beta correlated strongly with naive T cell percentage. Whereas aged donors had fewer naive CD4+ cells, long-lived donors had more of them and higher diversity.

This chain joins TRBV28 and TRBJ1-6; D remains unclear. The source material was blood. The receptor was derived from a woman younger than 35 in good health. In DNA, the CDR3 is TGTGCCAGCAGTTTGGACGGGGATCCATTTTCACCCCTCCACTTT. Its translation is CASSLDGDPFSPLHF. Full variable domain (remainder filled in from reference TRBV28 and TRBJ1-6): DVKVTQSSRYLVKRTGEKVFLECVQDMDHENMFWYRQDPGLGLRLIYFSYDVKMKEKGDIPEGYSVSREKKERFSLILESASTNQTSMYLCASSLDGDPFSPLHFGNGTRLTVT.